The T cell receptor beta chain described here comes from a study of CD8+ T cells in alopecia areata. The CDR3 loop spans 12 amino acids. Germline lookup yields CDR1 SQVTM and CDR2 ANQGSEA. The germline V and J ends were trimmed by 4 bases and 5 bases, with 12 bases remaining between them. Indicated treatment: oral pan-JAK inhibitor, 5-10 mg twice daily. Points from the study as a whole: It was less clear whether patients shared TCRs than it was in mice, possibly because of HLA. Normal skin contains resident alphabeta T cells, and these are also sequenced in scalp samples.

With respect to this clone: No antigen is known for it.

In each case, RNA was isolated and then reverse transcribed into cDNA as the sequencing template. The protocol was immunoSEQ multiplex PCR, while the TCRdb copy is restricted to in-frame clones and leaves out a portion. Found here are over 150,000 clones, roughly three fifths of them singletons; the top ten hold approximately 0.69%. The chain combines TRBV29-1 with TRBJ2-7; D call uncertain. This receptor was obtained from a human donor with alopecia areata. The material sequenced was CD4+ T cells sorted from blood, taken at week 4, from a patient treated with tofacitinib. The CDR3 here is CSVVSGLHEQYF. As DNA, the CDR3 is TGCAGCGTTGTTTCGGGTTTGCACGAGCAGTACTTC.